This T cell receptor (beta chain) was found in a study of radiation and T cells in renal cell carcinoma. Study outcomes and limitations: In nephrectomy-only tumors, top 100 clonotypes averaged roughly 40%, versus 54% irradiated.

Concerning this clone: Its specificity is unknown.

Treatment described: treatment-naive control, cytoreductive nephrectomy. Control tumors came from treatment-naive patients without prior radiation. This renal cell carcinoma was of the clear cell type. Controls included a few female and about 12 male donors, resected 2011 to 2014. Method: immunoSEQ multiplex PCR; TCRdb's copy keeps in-frame clones and lacks some. Of about 14,000 clones in the sample, approximately 50% were seen once. The source was tumor tissue, collected from a patient whose treatment was nephrectomy without radiotherapy. This TCR came from a man aged 50 to 60 with renal cell carcinoma.

This CDR3 is CASRRTGTSYEQYF. CDR3 bases: TGTGCCAGCAGAAGGACAGGGACCTCCTACGAGCAGTACTTC. V gene TRBV6-5 combines with J gene TRBJ2-7, with 8 bases lining up with TRBD1. The V segment lost 6 bases and the J segment 0 bases; nucleotides outside the gene matches: 4. The CDR3 extends over 14 amino acids. Germline V lookup: CDR1 MNHEY, CDR2 SVGAGI.